These T cell receptor beta chains were read from a single sample in a study of breast tumors, draining lymph nodes, adjacent tissues. TCRdb called the multiplex PCR reads again in MiXCR, with one record for every CDR3 protein. The table has approximately 190,000 distinct CDR3 sequences, approximately 33% seen once; the top ten hold more than 4%. Sample: axillary lymph node tissue. The receptors shown here come from a female donor with breast cancer. Some clones in this sample may be carry-over from other donors' samples. The CDR3 runs from the conserved cysteine through the conserved F or W. The D gene is left open where the match is weak. Size tells how often a clone was seen (once, few, many) or the class of an expanded clone, and some rows leave it out.

>TRBD2|TRBJ2-5|TRBV7-9|16|.
CASSSGLAGGRETQYF
TGTGCCAGCAGCTCCGGACTAGCGGGAGGGCGTGAGACCCAGTACTTC
>TRBD1|TRBJ1-2|TRBV24-1|14|.
CATSDPTGDVGYTF
TGTGCCACCAGTGACCCGACAGGGGACGTTGGGTACACCTTC
>.|TRBJ2-7|TRBV20-1|13|many
CSARPSTDDEQYF
TGCAGTGCTAGACCATCGACAGACGACGAGCAGTACTTC
>TRBD1|TRBJ1-1|TRBV6-6|15|.
CASTRTGGANTEAFF
TGTGCCAGCACCCGGACAGGGGGGGCGAACACTGAAGCTTTCTTT
>TRBD1|TRBJ1-2|TRBV20-1|15|.
CSARDRQGGSYGYTF
TGCAGTGCTAGAGATCGACAGGGGGGATCCTATGGCTACACCTTC
>.|TRBJ2-1|TRBV5-6|17|many
CASSSRRRKHSYNEQFF
TGTGCCAGCAGCTCCCGAAGGAGGAAACACTCCTACAATGAGCAGTTCTTC
>.|TRBJ2-3|TRBV10-2|11|many
CASQSSDTQYF
TGCGCCAGTCAGAGTTCAGATACGCAGTATTTT
>.|TRBJ1-6|TRBV5-6|11|few
CASSLGQPLHF
TGTGCCAGCAGCTTGGGACAACCCCTCCACTTT
>TRBD2|TRBJ2-2|TRBV20-1|15|.
CSARVPSGNTGELFF
TGCAGTGCTAGAGTTCCTAGCGGGAACACCGGGGAGCTGTTTTTT
>.|TRBJ2-2|TRBV7-2|15|many
CASSLGTGVVGELFF
TGTGCCAGCAGCTTAGGGACGGGGGTTGTCGGGGAGCTGTTTTTT
>.|TRBJ2-3|TRBV6-5|16|few
CASSHSKAQSTDTQYF
TGTGCCAGCAGTCACTCGAAGGCACAGAGCACAGATACGCAGTATTTT
>TRBD2|TRBJ2-3|TRBV29-1|17|medium-sized
CSVVLYLTSSSTDTQYF
TGCAGCGTTGTCCTTTACCTGACTAGCTCGAGCACAGATACGCAGTATTTT
>.|TRBJ2-5|TRBV6-5|16|many
CASSYLTGTGTETQYF
TGTGCCAGCAGTTACTTGACAGGGACTGGGACTGAGACCCAGTACTTC
>TRBD2|TRBJ2-5|TRBV6-5|14|many
CASSLWGGQETQYF
TGTGCCAGCAGTTTGTGGGGGGGCCAAGAGACCCAGTACTTC
>.|TRBJ2-1|TRBV5-1|15|many
CASSLQGSSYNEQFF
TGCGCCAGCAGCTTGCAGGGTAGCTCCTACAATGAGCAGTTCTTC
>TRBD2|TRBJ2-3|TRBV19|15|.
CASNLAGRGNNEQYF
TGTGCCAGTAACTTAGCGGGGCGAGGCAACAATGAGCAGTATTTT
>TRBD2|TRBJ2-6|TRBV10-3|17|many
CAIGLAGGSSGANVLTF
TGTGCCATCGGATTAGCGGGGGGCTCCTCTGGGGCCAACGTCCTGACTTTC
>.|TRBJ1-5|TRBV10-3|13|.
CAISAEVYQPQHF
TGTGCCATCAGTGCGGAGGTGTATCAGCCCCAGCATTTT
>.|TRBJ1-6|TRBV6-5|14|many
CASRRDRNNSPLHF
TGTGCCAGCAGACGAGACAGAAATAATTCACCCCTCCACTTT
>TRBD2|TRBJ2-5|TRBV20-1|15|.
CSASSSGRVGETQYF
TGCAGTGCTAGCTCTAGCGGGAGGGTAGGAGAGACCCAGTACTTC
>TRBD1|TRBJ2-1|TRBV2|15|.
CASCSDRGGDNEQFF
TGTGCCAGCTGTTCGGACAGGGGCGGAGACAATGAGCAGTTCTTC
>TRBD2|TRBJ2-3|TRBV29-1|15|many
CSVGRGTSGIGTQYF
TGCAGCGTTGGCCGAGGGACTAGCGGGATAGGGACGCAGTATTTT
>.|TRBJ1-2|TRBV7-2|19|.
CASSGWISLTVAGGYGYTF
TGTGCCAGCAGCGGCTGGATTAGCCTCACAGTGGCGGGGGGGTATGGCTACACCTTC
>.|TRBJ1-2|TRBV12-3/TRBV12-4|13|many
CASSKTENYGYTF
TGTGCCAGCAGCAAAACAGAAAACTATGGCTACACCTTC
>TRBD1|TRBJ2-5|TRBV10-1|15|.
CASSERTGAGETQYF
TGCGCCAGCAGTGAGCGGACAGGGGCTGGGGAGACCCAGTACTTC
>.|TRBJ1-4|TRBV5-1|15|many
CASSLVGTRDEKLFF
TGCGCCAGCAGCTTGGTTGGGACAAGGGATGAAAAACTGTTTTTT
>.|TRBJ2-3|TRBV28|15|few
CASSLLREGTDTQYF
TGTGCCAGCAGTTTACTCAGGGAGGGCACAGATACGCAGTATTTT
>.|TRBJ1-1|TRBV20-1|13|.
CSAREDLNAEAFF
TGCAGTGCTAGAGAGGACCTGAACGCTGAAGCTTTCTTT
>.|TRBJ2-7|TRBV28|14|many
CASSLRVPSYEQYF
TGTGCCAGCAGCCTCAGGGTCCCGTCCTACGAGCAGTACTTC
>TRBD1|TRBJ1-1|TRBV29-1|13|.
CSARDRRNTEAFF
TGCAGCGCCCGGGACAGGAGGAACACTGAAGCTTTCTTT
>.|TRBJ2-2|TRBV2|17|.
CASRTFEPGLGTGELFF
TGTGCCAGCAGAACATTCGAGCCGGGGTTGGGCACCGGGGAGCTGTTTTTT
>TRBD1|TRBJ1-6|TRBV2|16|many
CASSEVGGTAPVTLHF
TGTGCCAGCAGTGAGGTCGGGGGGACAGCCCCCGTCACCCTCCACTTT
>.|TRBJ1-5|TRBV20-1|14|.
CSALRETDYQPQHF
TGCAGTGCCCTAAGGGAAACAGACTATCAGCCCCAGCATTTT